This entry lists 2 T cell receptor beta chains sequenced from one sample in a study of Ad26.COV2.S vaccination and SARS-CoV-2 variants. Clones were sequenced by immunoSEQ multiplex PCR, and TCRdb holds only the in-frame ones, with some missing. The data show some 290,000 clones, around 83% seen once. Stated treatment: 15 to 20 received Ad26.COV2.S at low or high dose, single or two shots; about 5 received placebo; per-sample allocation not given. Collection of the samples took place on day 63 after the first injection of vaccine or placebo. Here the sequenced sample was peripheral blood, taken in a trial of Ad26.COV2.S vaccine versus placebo. The receptors here all came from a person between 18 and 65 years old who received the Ad26.COV2.S COVID-19 vaccine or a placebo.

This chain links TRBV5-1 with TRBJ1-2; possible D gene TRBD1, 5 bases. Between the trimmed V and J ends, which lost 5 bases and 7 bases, there was a span of 24 bases. The CDR3 covers 16 residues. Germline V gene lookup returns CDR1 SGHRS and CDR2 YFSETQ. The CDR3 DNA is TGCGCCAGCAGGGTCGGGCAGGGCGACAACCGGAGTGGCTACACCTTC. As protein: CASRVGQGDNRSGYTF.

The rearrangement joins TRBV6-6 to TRBJ1-2, with D perhaps matching TRBD1 (5 bases). The V end was cut by 6 bases, the J end by 8 bases, with 10 bases between. CDR1 is MNHNY, CDR2 SVGAGI, per germline (reference sequence). This CDR3 spans 11 amino acids. The CDR3 reads CASSPDRGYTF. DNA of the CDR3: TGTGCCAGCAGCCCCGACAGAGGCTACACCTTC.